A single sample is the source of the 13 T cell receptor beta chains below, sequenced in a study of blood T cell repertoires in COVID-19. The repertoire was sequenced with immunoSEQ multiplex PCR; TCRdb's copy has only in-frame clones and lacks some. This sample has 40,000 or so clones, with roughly 90% found just once. The sequencing input was peripheral blood. The receptors shown here come from a human donor in a cohort sampled during active COVID-19.

The chain joins TRBV4-2 to TRBJ1-1, with 7 bases lining up with TRBD1. The V gene end was trimmed by 2 bases and the J gene end by 4 bases; junction bases not matched to a gene: 7. From germline, CDR1 is LGHNA and CDR2 YNFKEQ. CDR3 length equals 15 residues. The CDR3 DNA sequence: TGTGCCAGCAGCCAACAGAGGGGGCTTGGCACTGAAGCTTTCTTT. Translating gives CASSQQRGLGTEAFF.

V and J are TRBV7-3 and TRBJ2-2, with a tentative D call TRBD2 (5 bases). Germline CDR1 and CDR2: SGHTA and FQGTGA. V was shortened by 2 bases and J by 6 bases, with 7 bases between the two germline ends. The CDR3 has 13 amino acids. CDR3 region: CASSLGEPGELFF. CDR3 nucleotide sequence: TGTGCCAGCAGCTTAGGGGAGCCCGGGGAGCTGTTTTTT.

The chain is built from TRBV7-2 and TRBJ1-3; TRBD1 agrees at 7 bases. The CDR3 contains 17 residues. Unmatched junction bases numbered 8, after V lost 3 bases and J lost 0 bases. Germline CDR1 SGHTA, CDR2 FQGNSA. The CDR3 region is CASSFGTVSFSGNTIYF. The CDR3 DNA reads TGTGCCAGCAGCTTTGGGACAGTTTCTTTCTCTGGAAACACCATATATTTT.

Notes on this clone: One junction end does not reproduce the germline sequence, and a read error may be involved. The genes are TRBV12-3 or TRBV12-4 and TRBJ1-5, with TRBD1 matching over 10 bases. The CDR3 has 13 residues. CDR3: CASSFYGTGEQIF. Here the CDR3 DNA reads TGTGCCAGCAGTTTTTATGGGACAGGGGAACAAATTTTT.

V and J are TRBV24-1 and TRBJ1-2, with TRBD1 matching 7 bases. The CDR3 is 15 amino acids. CDR1 and CDR2 (germline): KGHDR, SFDVKD. V shed 3 bases and J 8 bases; nucleotides not matched to a gene: 11. The CDR3: CATSDPSRGIDGYTF. The CDR3 DNA reads TGTGCCACCAGTGATCCAAGCAGGGGGATCGACGGCTACACCTTC.

The gene calls are TRBV4-3 and TRBJ2-1, with D perhaps TRBD2 (6 bases). This CDR3 is built from 16 residues. Germline V lookup: CDR1 LGHNA, CDR2 YSLEER. Trimming shortened V by 1 base and J by 2 bases, and 12 bases separated the two germline ends. The CDR3 sequence is CASSQALGGAYNEQFF. CDR3 DNA sequence: TGCGCCAGCAGCCAAGCTCTCGGGGGAGCCTACAATGAGCAGTTCTTC.

J is TRBJ1-6 and V is TRBV6-6; a weak D match, TRBD1 (5 bases). This CDR3 has 12 residues. V was pared by 0 bases and J by 17 bases, with 11 bases between. CDR1 and CDR2 (germline): MNHNY, SVGAGI (reference sequence). The CDR3 loop reads CASSYSTGGVHF. In DNA, the CDR3 is TGTGCCAGCAGTTACTCGACGGGGGGGGTCCACTTT.

The chain is built from TRBV7-2 and TRBJ2-7; D possibly corresponds to TRBD1 (6 bases). CDR1 is SGHTA and CDR2 is FQGNSA in the germline V gene. With 5 bases removed from V and 2 bases from J, the gap between germline ends came to 13 bases. The CDR3 is 14 amino acids. The CDR3 DNA sequence: TGTGCCAGCAGCCCAGCGGACAGAGCCTACGAGCAGTACTTC. It encodes CASSPADRAYEQYF.

The rearrangement joins TRBV4-1 to TRBJ2-3; 9 bases agree with TRBD2. V was clipped by 3 bases and J by 5 bases; unmatched bases: 6. CDR3 length: 15 amino acids. From germline, CDR1 is MGHRA and CDR2 YSYEKL. The CDR3 here is CASSHLSGGKDTQYF. The DNA for the CDR3 is TGCGCCAGCAGCCACCTCAGCGGGGGGAAAGATACGCAGTATTTT.

This chain uses TRBV6-5 with TRBJ1-4; 11 bases are a match to TRBD1. V lost 6 bases and J lost 7; bases outside the gene matches: 7. CDR1 is MNHEY, CDR2 SVGAGI, per germline. This CDR3 has 15 amino acids. CDR3 in amino acids: CASSRGQGAGEKLFF. In DNA form, the CDR3 reads TGTGCCAGCAGCAGAGGACAGGGGGCGGGTGAAAAACTGTTTTTT.

The chain has TRBV19 and TRBJ1-2; TRBD1 matches at 7 bases. Trimming removed 7 bases from V and 7 bases from J; junction bases left unmatched: 9. The germline V gene has CDR1 LNHDA and CDR2 SQIVND (reference sequence). The CDR3 totals 13 residues. As DNA, the CDR3 is TGTGCCAGTATGGGGACAGACGTACGTGGCTACACCTTC. Its translation is CASMGTDVRGYTF.

The genes are TRBV29-1 and TRBJ2-7, with 8 bases lining up with TRBD1. J was trimmed by 2 bases and V by 6 bases; bases with no gene match: 3. Germline CDR1 SQVTM, CDR2 ANQGSEA. The CDR3 runs 12 residues. The DNA for the CDR3 is TGCAGCGTCAACAGGGGGACCTACGAGCAGTACTTC. Translated: CSVNRGTYEQYF.

This chain connects TRBV18 to TRBJ2-7; a weak D match, TRBD1 (5 bases). V was trimmed by 3 bases and J by 0 bases, leaving 12 bases between them. The CDR3 consists of 15 residues. Germline V CDR1 and CDR2: KGHSH, LQKENI. The DNA for the CDR3 is TGTGCCAGCTCACCGGCCCAAGGGGTCTCCTACGAGCAGTACTTC. This gives the protein CASSPAQGVSYEQYF.